This T cell receptor beta chain was recorded in a study of a mutant IDH1 vaccine in newly diagnosed glioma. Remarks on this clone: The antigen is unknown.

V lost 2 bases and J lost 6; bases outside the gene matches: 4. CDR1 and CDR2 from the germline V gene are MNHEY and SVGAGI. The CDR3 consists of 13 residues. Time point given: week 11, during vaccination. Alongside topical imiquimod, each dose of vaccine comprised 300 ug of mutant IDH1 20-mer peptide. TCRdb's table, derived via immunoSEQ multiplex PCR, lists solely in-frame clones and lacks some. Of over 95,000 clones listed, roughly 90% are singletons. This TCR derives from a woman aged 50 to 60 with glioma. The material was PBMCs, obtained from a glioma patient whose treatment included an IDH1 peptide vaccine. The V call is TRBV6-5, the J call TRBJ2-7; 7 positions agree with TRBD2. The CDR3 sequence: CASSYGRDGEQYF. As DNA, the CDR3 is TGTGCCAGCAGTTACGGGAGGGACGGCGAGCAGTACTTC.